This TCR beta chain was sequenced in a study of human T cells and chemical hapten exposure. As for the study in general: Affected patients, primarily female, had alopecia areata, totalis or universalis.

MiXCR, run by TCRdb on the RACE reads, gives a single entry per CDR3 protein. The table records approximately 260,000 distinct CDR3 sequences, 8.6% of them present only once. Germline CDR1 is MNHEY and CDR2 is SMNVEV (reference sequence). V lost 5 bases and J 7 bases, leaving 11 bases between the germline ends. The length of the CDR3 is 12 residues. This clonotype was seen a few times. As for time point: pre-sensitization, week 0. Indicated treatment: therapeutic diphenylcyclopropenone sensitization with weekly scalp DPC. Samples of blood were obtained prior to the application of each patch test. Source: whole blood, taken in connection with sensitization to the hapten diphenylcyclopropenone (DPC). The V gene is TRBV27, the J gene TRBJ2-5, with D unresolved. This receptor was taken from a woman in her forties with alopecia areata. Some clones in this sample may be carry-over from other donors' samples. The CDR3 coding sequence is TGTGCCAGCAGTCCCCCTTTAGGGACCCAGTACTTC. Translating it yields CASSPPLGTQYF.